These T cell receptor beta chains were read from a single sample in a study of shared clonotypes between healthy human individuals. TCRdb keeps only in-frame clones here, not all; method: immunoSEQ multiplex PCR. The sample has roughly 2,300,000 clones; around 93% are singletons. What was sequenced was naive CD4+ T cells from PBMCs. These receptors all stem from a man aged 18 to 29 in good health. Some clones in this sample may be carry-over from other donors' samples. The CDR3 runs from the conserved cysteine through the conserved F or W. Fields, in order: V gene, J gene, clone size, D gene, CDR3 protein, CDR3 DNA. The D gene is left open where the match is weak. Size values are once, few and many counts, or a class for expanded clones, and some rows have none.

v_call: TRBV4-1
j_call: TRBJ1-5
clone_size: NA
d_call: NA
cdr3_aa: CASSQDLHRNQPQHF
cdr3_nt: TGCGCCAGCAGCCAAGATCTACACCGCAATCAGCCCCAGCATTTT

v_call: TRBV7-9
j_call: TRBJ1-1
clone_size: NA
d_call: NA
cdr3_aa: CASSKGGTENTEAFF
cdr3_nt: TGTGCCAGCAGCAAGGGGGGGACCGAGAACACTGAAGCTTTCTTT

v_call: TRBV11-1
j_call: TRBJ2-7
clone_size: NA
d_call: NA
cdr3_aa: CASSFGLGNYEQYF
cdr3_nt: TGTGCCAGCAGCTTCGGGCTAGGAAACTACGAGCAGTACTTC

v_call: TRBV7-2
j_call: TRBJ2-1
clone_size: NA
d_call: NA
cdr3_aa: CASSSDWASNEQFF
cdr3_nt: TGTGCCAGCAGCTCAGATTGGGCAAGCAATGAGCAGTTCTTC

v_call: TRBV19
j_call: TRBJ1-1
clone_size: NA
d_call: TRBD1
cdr3_aa: CASSFTGGLTEAFF
cdr3_nt: TGTGCCAGTAGTTTTACAGGGGGGTTGACTGAAGCTTTCTTT

v_call: TRBV2
j_call: TRBJ2-5
clone_size: NA
d_call: NA
cdr3_aa: CASSERRDQETQYF
cdr3_nt: TGTGCCAGCAGTGAACGGCGGGACCAAGAGACCCAGTACTTC

v_call: TRBV5-1
j_call: TRBJ2-3
clone_size: few
d_call: TRBD2
cdr3_aa: CASSAGLAADTQYF
cdr3_nt: TGCGCCAGCAGCGCGGGACTAGCAGCGGATACGCAGTATTTT

v_call: TRBV5-1
j_call: TRBJ2-5
clone_size: NA
d_call: NA
cdr3_aa: CASRALLGETQYF
cdr3_nt: TGCGCCAGCCGGGCCCTATTAGGGGAGACCCAGTACTTC

v_call: TRBV5-1
j_call: TRBJ2-2
clone_size: NA
d_call: TRBD1
cdr3_aa: CASSRTPGQANTGELFF
cdr3_nt: TGCGCCAGCAGCCGAACCCCGGGACAGGCGAACACCGGGGAGCTGTTTTTT

v_call: TRBV5-1
j_call: TRBJ1-2
clone_size: NA
d_call: NA
cdr3_aa: CASSLTVPEGYTF
cdr3_nt: TGCGCCAGCAGCTTGACAGTCCCCGAGGGCTACACCTTC

v_call: TRBV7-9
j_call: TRBJ2-3
clone_size: NA
d_call: TRBD2
cdr3_aa: CASSFLAGVDTQYF
cdr3_nt: TGTGCCAGCAGCTTTTTAGCGGGAGTAGATACGCAGTATTTT

v_call: TRBV28
j_call: TRBJ2-7
clone_size: NA
d_call: NA
cdr3_aa: CASSLVSGNEQYF
cdr3_nt: TGTGCCAGCAGTTTGGTATCGGGGAACGAGCAGTACTTC

v_call: TRBV2
j_call: TRBJ1-1
clone_size: NA
d_call: NA
cdr3_aa: CASETTGLNTEAFF
cdr3_nt: TGTGCCAGCGAGACGACAGGATTGAACACTGAAGCTTTCTTT

v_call: TRBV4-2
j_call: TRBJ2-3
clone_size: NA
d_call: NA
cdr3_aa: CASSHPNRRDSLSTDTQYF
cdr3_nt: TGTGCCAGCAGCCACCCGAATCGGCGGGACTCGCTAAGTACAGATACGCAGTATTTT

v_call: TRBV10-3
j_call: TRBJ2-3
clone_size: NA
d_call: TRBD1
cdr3_aa: CAARTGGTDTQYF
cdr3_nt: TGTGCCGCCCGGACAGGCGGGACAGATACGCAGTATTTT

v_call: TRBV6-5
j_call: TRBJ2-2
clone_size: NA
d_call: NA
cdr3_aa: CASSNPGPSTGELFF
cdr3_nt: TGTGCCAGCAGCAACCCGGGACCTAGCACCGGGGAGCTGTTTTTT

v_call: TRBV27
j_call: TRBJ1-1
clone_size: once
d_call: TRBD1
cdr3_aa: CASSFRGLGTEAFF
cdr3_nt: TGTGCCAGCAGTTTTAGGGGGCTCGGCACTGAAGCTTTCTTT

v_call: TRBV6-5
j_call: TRBJ2-1
clone_size: NA
d_call: NA
cdr3_aa: CASSYSLVNEQFF
cdr3_nt: TGTGCCAGCAGTTACTCCCTAGTCAATGAGCAGTTCTTC

v_call: TRBV5-1
j_call: TRBJ2-3
clone_size: NA
d_call: NA
cdr3_aa: CASSLAGHTDTQYF
cdr3_nt: TGCGCCAGCAGCTTGGCCGGACACACAGATACGCAGTATTTT

v_call: TRBV7-8
j_call: TRBJ1-5
clone_size: NA
d_call: NA
cdr3_aa: CASSGTSNQPQHF
cdr3_nt: TGTGCCAGCAGCGGGACCAGCAATCAGCCCCAGCATTTT

v_call: TRBV10-2
j_call: TRBJ2-1
clone_size: NA
d_call: NA
cdr3_aa: CASSFRLAWNEQFF
cdr3_nt: TGCGCCAGCAGTTTTAGGCTAGCGTGGAATGAGCAGTTCTTC

v_call: TRBV28
j_call: TRBJ1-2
clone_size: NA
d_call: NA
cdr3_aa: CASKGLRYGYTF
cdr3_nt: TGTGCCAGCAAGGGCCTGCGCTATGGCTACACCTTC

v_call: TRBV2
j_call: TRBJ1-4
clone_size: NA
d_call: TRBD1
cdr3_aa: CASSELPGQGEKLFF
cdr3_nt: TGTGCCAGCAGTGAACTGCCGGGACAGGGGGAAAAACTGTTTTTT

v_call: TRBV2
j_call: TRBJ1-1
clone_size: NA
d_call: NA
cdr3_aa: CASSELVDTEAFF
cdr3_nt: TGTGCCAGCAGTGAATTGGTAGACACTGAAGCTTTCTTT

v_call: TRBV29-1
j_call: TRBJ1-2
clone_size: NA
d_call: NA
cdr3_aa: CSVEDPRVGYGYTF
cdr3_nt: TGCAGCGTTGAAGATCCCAGGGTAGGGTATGGCTACACCTTC

v_call: TRBV5-1
j_call: TRBJ1-4
clone_size: NA
d_call: NA
cdr3_aa: CASSPGGRKEKLFF
cdr3_nt: TGCGCCAGCAGCCCCGGGGGCAGAAAAGAAAAACTGTTTTTT

v_call: TRBV7-2
j_call: TRBJ1-3
clone_size: NA
d_call: NA
cdr3_aa: CASSLGFSGNTIYF
cdr3_nt: TGTGCCAGCAGCTTGGGGTTCTCTGGAAACACCATATATTTT

v_call: TRBV19
j_call: TRBJ2-3
clone_size: NA
d_call: NA
cdr3_aa: CAAGTADTQYF
cdr3_nt: TGTGCCGCCGGGACCGCAGATACGCAGTATTTT

v_call: TRBV14
j_call: TRBJ2-7
clone_size: NA
d_call: NA
cdr3_aa: CASSQGAGKKHEQYF
cdr3_nt: TGTGCCAGCAGCCAAGGGGCAGGGAAGAAGCACGAGCAGTACTTC

v_call: TRBV18
j_call: TRBJ1-1
clone_size: NA
d_call: NA
cdr3_aa: CASSQQENTEAFF
cdr3_nt: TGTGCCAGCTCTCAACAAGAGAACACTGAAGCTTTCTTT

v_call: TRBV5-1
j_call: TRBJ2-2
clone_size: NA
d_call: NA
cdr3_aa: CASSIPRQTGELFF
cdr3_nt: TGCGCCAGCAGCATCCCCCGACAGACCGGGGAGCTGTTTTTT

v_call: TRBV19
j_call: TRBJ2-3
clone_size: NA
d_call: NA
cdr3_aa: CASSIQGWYTDTQYF
cdr3_nt: TGTGCCAGTAGTATACAGGGTTGGTACACAGATACGCAGTATTTT

v_call: TRBV5-4
j_call: TRBJ1-1
clone_size: once
d_call: NA
cdr3_aa: CASRPDGVPGSEAFF
cdr3_nt: TGTGCCAGCAGACCGGATGGGGTTCCGGGGTCTGAAGCTTTCTTT

v_call: TRBV4-2
j_call: TRBJ2-3
clone_size: NA
d_call: NA
cdr3_aa: CASSQDFPDTQYF
cdr3_nt: TGTGCCAGCAGCCAAGACTTCCCAGATACGCAGTATTTT

v_call: TRBV28
j_call: TRBJ1-2
clone_size: NA
d_call: NA
cdr3_aa: CASSPNLGTQAGNGYGYTF
cdr3_nt: TGTGCCAGCAGTCCTAACCTTGGGACTCAGGCGGGTAATGGCTATGGCTACACCTTC

v_call: TRBV28
j_call: TRBJ2-2
clone_size: few
d_call: TRBD1
cdr3_aa: CASKGTVNTGELFF
cdr3_nt: TGTGCCAGCAAAGGGACAGTCAACACCGGGGAGCTGTTTTTT

v_call: TRBV6-1
j_call: TRBJ1-6
clone_size: NA
d_call: NA
cdr3_aa: CASSRDLSPLHF
cdr3_nt: TGTGCCAGCAGCAGGGATCTGTCACCCCTCCACTTT

v_call: TRBV11-2
j_call: TRBJ2-5
clone_size: NA
d_call: NA
cdr3_aa: CASSDWLDEHGKTQYF
cdr3_nt: TGTGCCAGCAGCGACTGGCTAGATGAACACGGGAAGACCCAGTACTTC

v_call: TRBV5-1
j_call: TRBJ1-1
clone_size: few
d_call: NA
cdr3_aa: CASSFRGGSEAFF
cdr3_nt: TGCGCCAGCAGCTTTCGGGGAGGCAGTGAAGCTTTCTTT

v_call: TRBV7-2
j_call: TRBJ2-3
clone_size: NA
d_call: TRBD2
cdr3_aa: CASSLSGSSTDTQYF
cdr3_nt: TGTGCCAGCAGCCTGAGCGGGAGTAGCACAGATACGCAGTATTTT

v_call: TRBV5-5
j_call: TRBJ2-4
clone_size: NA
d_call: NA
cdr3_aa: CASSLAFRPTPGIQYF
cdr3_nt: TGTGCCAGCAGCTTGGCATTTCGGCCGACCCCTGGCATTCAGTACTTC

v_call: TRBV5-1
j_call: TRBJ2-1
clone_size: NA
d_call: TRBD2
cdr3_aa: CASSPGAGGYEQFF
cdr3_nt: TGCGCCAGCAGCCCCGGGGCGGGAGGGTATGAGCAGTTCTTC

v_call: TRBV6-1
j_call: TRBJ2-3
clone_size: once
d_call: TRBD1
cdr3_aa: CARDRGADTQYF
cdr3_nt: TGTGCCAGGGACAGGGGTGCAGATACGCAGTATTTT

v_call: TRBV5-6
j_call: TRBJ2-3
clone_size: NA
d_call: TRBD2
cdr3_aa: CASSSSGLAGGPDTDTQYF
cdr3_nt: TGTGCCAGCAGCTCCTCCGGACTAGCGGGAGGGCCTGACACAGATACGCAGTATTTT

v_call: TRBV7-8
j_call: TRBJ1-2
clone_size: NA
d_call: NA
cdr3_aa: CASSLGKGSIYGYTF
cdr3_nt: TGTGCCAGCAGCCTCGGAAAGGGCAGCATCTATGGCTACACCTTC